The source of this TCR beta chain is a study of blood T cell repertoires in COVID-19. Across the whole study: Sample material is recorded as cDNA or gDNA derived from T cells, B-cell-depleted T cells, or PBMCs.

Only in-frame clones appear in the TCRdb table, and some are missing; sequencing was by immunoSEQ multiplex PCR. Of roughly 100,000 clones in the sample, approximately 81% were seen once. The sequencing input was peripheral blood. The TCR originated in a man at least 80 years old with acute or convalescent COVID-19.

The CDR3 loop is CASRQQLLQGVAGELFF. In DNA form, the CDR3 reads TGTGCCAGCAGACAGCAACTTCTACAGGGGGTCGCCGGGGAGCTGTTTTTT. The chain couples TRBV5-5 to TRBJ2-2, with TRBD1 matching 8 bases. Trimming at V came to 5 bases and at J to 6 bases, leaving 15 bases not matched to a gene. Germline CDR1 SGHKS, CDR2 YYEKEE (reference sequence). This CDR3 contains 17 residues.